The 16 T cell receptor beta chains reported below all come from one sample, sequenced in a study of blood T cell repertoires in COVID-19. Sequencing was performed with immunoSEQ multiplex PCR; in TCRdb, only in-frame clones are kept and a portion is missing. The data hold 90,000 to 150,000 clones, with approximately 90% observed a single time. Sequenced input: peripheral blood. The receptor source for this set is a human donor with acute or convalescent COVID-19. The donor label of this sample is uncertain.

V gene TRBV9 combines with J gene TRBJ2-7, with D unclear. V was cut by 5 bases and J by 3 bases, with 15 bases left in between. Looked up from germline, CDR1 is SGDLS and CDR2 is YYNGEE. This CDR3 spans 14 amino acids. The CDR3 loop is CASSLTTEFYEQYF. For the CDR3, the DNA is TGTGCCAGCAGTCTTACCACAGAGTTCTACGAGCAGTACTTC. Using reference TRBV9 and TRBJ2-7 for the parts outside the CDR3, the full variable domain is DSGVTQTPKHLITATGQRVTLRCSPRSGDLSVYWYQQSLDQGLQFLIQYYNGEERAKGNILERFSAQQFPDLHSELNLSSLELGDSALYFCASSLTTEFYEQYFGPGTRLTVT.

V and J are TRBV7-9 and TRBJ1-2, with D unclear. V was clipped by 7 bases and J by 8 bases, with 20 bases between them. Germline lookup yields CDR1 SEHNR and CDR2 FQNEAQ (reference sequence). The CDR3 loop spans 14 amino acids. Here the CDR3 reads CASTHPRQEEGYTF. CDR3 DNA sequence: TGTGCCAGCACACATCCCCGGCAGGAGGAGGGCTACACCTTC.

This rearrangement joins TRBV4-2 to TRBJ1-1, with D unresolved. V dropped 1 base and J dropped 8 bases, with 11 bases sitting between them. The CDR3 length is 13 residues. The germline gives CDR1 LGHNA, CDR2 YNFKEQ. The CDR3 coding sequence is TGTGCCAGCAGCCAAGGGAGGATGGGGGAAGCTTTCTTT. Its protein product is CASSQGRMGEAFF.

The V gene is TRBV5-1, the J gene TRBJ1-1; D remains unclear. Trimming removed 2 bases from V and 2 bases from J, with 13 bases in between. This CDR3 is built from 15 residues. The germline gives CDR1 SGHRS, CDR2 YFSETQ. The DNA for the CDR3 is TGCGCCAGCAGCTTTCGGCGGAGCTTTAACACTGAAGCTTTCTTT. Its translation is CASSFRRSFNTEAFF.

The chain joins TRBV7-2 to TRBJ2-7; 9 nucleotides match TRBD1. CDR3 length: 13 residues. The germline V gene encodes CDR1 SGHTA and CDR2 FQGNSA. The junction had 5 bases not matched to a gene; V was cut back by 8 bases and J by 3 bases. The CDR3 DNA reads as TGTGCCAGCGACCCGGGACAGGGCTACGAGCAGTACTTC. It yields the protein CASDPGQGYEQYF.

This clone was seen only once. The CDR3 coding sequence is TGTGCCAGCAGTTACTCGTCTAGCGGGGGGGCTGACAAGTACTTC. Translating gives CASSYSSSGGADKYF. V usage is TRBV6-2 or TRBV6-3 and J usage is TRBJ2-5, with 12 bases identical to TRBD2. The CDR3 loop spans 15 amino acids. The V and J ends lost 0 bases and 12 bases, in that order; junction bases with no gene match: 8. CDR1 and CDR2 from the germline V gene are MNHEY and SVGEGT.

The chain is built from TRBV5-4 and TRBJ1-1, with no clear D. V lost 3 bases and J lost 3, with 12 bases in between. The germline V gene has CDR1 SGHNT and CDR2 YYREEE (reference sequence). The CDR3 spans 14 residues. The CDR3 reads CASSYHSVHTEAFF. DNA for the CDR3: TGTGCCAGCAGCTACCACTCTGTGCACACTGAAGCTTTCTTT.

This chain uses TRBV6-5 with TRBJ1-5; D gene uncertain. V was clipped by 4 bases and J by 8 bases, with 15 bases between them. Germline loops: CDR1 MNHEY, CDR2 SVGAGI. The CDR3 spans 14 residues. This chain's CDR3 is CASSSLSFTEPQHF. CDR3 nucleotides: TGTGCCAGCAGTTCGTTGAGTTTTACGGAGCCCCAGCATTTT.

The sample holds one count of this clone. The CDR3 here is CASSQDATSYEQYF. The CDR3 DNA follows: TGCGCCAGCAGCCAAGATGCGACATCCTACGAGCAGTACTTC. The chain links TRBV4-3 to TRBJ2-7; no firm D call. Germline values: CDR1 LGHNA, CDR2 YSLEER. The CDR3 spans 14 residues. V was pared by 0 bases and J by 1 base, with 7 bases between.

The chain has TRBV5-1 and TRBJ1-2; the D is unclear. The CDR3 spans 14 residues. Germline CDR1 reads SGHRS; CDR2 reads YFSETQ. Trimming removed 4 bases from V and 4 bases from J, with 14 bases in between. CDR3 amino acids: CASSPQTYTYGYTF. The CDR3 coding sequence is TGCGCCAGCAGCCCCCAGACATACACCTATGGCTACACCTTC.

The V call is TRBV28, the J call TRBJ1-4; 7 bases align to TRBD1. The CDR3 has 14 residues. The trim removed 5 bases at V and 7 bases at J, leaving 7 bases unmatched. Germline CDR1 MDHEN, CDR2 SYDVKM. In nucleotides, the CDR3 is TGTGCCAGCAGTCTAGGGACAGTTCCTGAAAAACTGTTTTTT. Its translation is CASSLGTVPEKLFF.

This chain uses TRBV6-1 with TRBJ1-3, with D hard to call. Germline loops: CDR1 MNHNS, CDR2 SASEGT. The CDR3 contains 17 residues. V was clipped by 1 base and J by 1 base, with 14 bases between them. CDR3 amino acids: CASSEVGRIKSGNTIYF. CDR3 coding DNA: TGTGCCAGCAGTGAAGTAGGCAGGATTAAGTCTGGAAACACCATATATTTT.

V and J are TRBV18 and TRBJ2-5, with TRBD1 as a possible D gene (6 bases). The germline gives CDR1 KGHSH, CDR2 LQKENI. The CDR3 is 17 residues long. Trimming cost V 3 bases and J 1 base, with 18 bases left between them. The CDR3 loop is CASSPGAQGGLQETQYF. The CDR3 DNA follows: TGTGCCAGCTCACCGGGGGCCCAGGGTGGGCTCCAAGAGACCCAGTACTTC.

The chain couples TRBV7-9 to TRBJ2-3; 11 bases fit TRBD2. The germline CDR1 and CDR2 sequences are SEHNR and FQNEAQ (reference sequence). With 2 bases clipped from V and 3 bases from J, the junction kept 7 bases outside the gene matches. This CDR3 region has 17 residues. The CDR3 sequence is CASSLTEGLAVTDTQYF. The CDR3, as DNA: TGTGCCAGCAGCTTAACCGAGGGACTAGCGGTAACAGATACGCAGTATTTT. The whole variable domain, remainder taken from reference TRBV7-9 and TRBJ2-3, is DTGVSQNPRHKITKRGQNVTFRCDPISEHNRLYWYRQTLGQGPEFLTYFQNEAQLEKSRLLSDRFSAERPKGSFSTLEIQRTEQGDSAMYLCASSLTEGLAVTDTQYFGPGTRLTVL.

The CDR3, as DNA: TGCGCCAGCAGCAGAGTGACAGGTCAGGCCACTGAAGCTTTCTTT. It codes for CASSRVTGQATEAFF. The chain couples TRBV5-1 to TRBJ1-1, with a weak D call TRBD1 (6 bases). V lost 4 bases to trimming and J lost 4 bases, with 17 bases between them. The length of the CDR3 is 15 residues. Germline V gene lookup returns CDR1 SGHRS and CDR2 YFSETQ.

The V gene is TRBV18, the J gene TRBJ1-2, with 9 positions matching TRBD1. This CDR3 spans 13 amino acids. The ends lost 6 bases at V and 3 bases at J; junction bases unmatched: 2. Germline V lookup: CDR1 KGHSH, CDR2 LQKENI. In nucleotides, the CDR3 is TGTGCCAGCTCGCGGGACAGGGACTATGGCTACACCTTC. Protein sequence: CASSRDRDYGYTF.